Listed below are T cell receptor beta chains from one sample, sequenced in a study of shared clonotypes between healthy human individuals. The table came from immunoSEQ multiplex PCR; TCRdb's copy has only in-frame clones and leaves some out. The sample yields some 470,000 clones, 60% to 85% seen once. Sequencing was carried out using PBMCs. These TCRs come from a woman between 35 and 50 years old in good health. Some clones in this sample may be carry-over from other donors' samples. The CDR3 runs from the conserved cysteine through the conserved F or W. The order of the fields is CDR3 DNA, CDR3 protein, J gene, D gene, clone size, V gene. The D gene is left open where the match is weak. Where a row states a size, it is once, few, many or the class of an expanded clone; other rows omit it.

DNA: TGTGCCAGCCAGAGCACAGATACGCAGTATTTT
CDR3: CASQSTDTQYF
J: TRBJ2-3
D: NA
size: NA
V: TRBV28

DNA: TGTGCCAGCTCACCGGGGGGCCCTCAGCCCCAGCATTTT
CDR3: CASSPGGPQPQHF
J: TRBJ1-5
D: NA
size: NA
V: TRBV18

DNA: TGTGCCAGCAGCGTTACCGGGACAATAGCCTACGAGCAGTACTTC
CDR3: CASSVTGTIAYEQYF
J: TRBJ2-7
D: NA
size: NA
V: TRBV7-2

DNA: TGTGCCAGTAGTATAGCCGGCAGTGGCTACACCTTC
CDR3: CASSIAGSGYTF
J: TRBJ1-2
D: NA
size: NA
V: TRBV19

DNA: TGTGCCAGCAGTTTGGTCAAACCGCCCTACGAGCAGTACTTC
CDR3: CASSLVKPPYEQYF
J: TRBJ2-7
D: NA
size: NA
V: TRBV28

DNA: TGTGCCAGCAGCTTTTACGGGAGCCCCACAGATACGCAGTATTTT
CDR3: CASSFYGSPTDTQYF
J: TRBJ2-3
D: NA
size: many
V: TRBV13

DNA: TGTGCCAGCAGCCTCGGCCCGAACACCATATATTTT
CDR3: CASSLGPNTIYF
J: TRBJ1-3
D: NA
size: few
V: TRBV7-9

DNA: TGTGCCAGCAGCTTAGCGGGGCCCTACGAGCAGTACTTC
CDR3: CASSLAGPYEQYF
J: TRBJ2-7
D: NA
size: NA
V: TRBV7-8

DNA: TGTGCCAGCAGGAAAGCGGGAGCTGGGAACAATGAGCAGTTCTTC
CDR3: CASRKAGAGNNEQFF
J: TRBJ2-1
D: TRBD2
size: few
V: TRBV2

DNA: TGCGCCAGCAGCCCGGAGGCAGGGAATGGAAACATTCAGTACTTC
CDR3: CASSPEAGNGNIQYF
J: TRBJ2-4
D: NA
size: NA
V: TRBV5-1

DNA: TGTGCCAGCAGCTTAGGGGCAGGAACCACTAGCACAGATACGCAGTATTTT
CDR3: CASSLGAGTTSTDTQYF
J: TRBJ2-3
D: NA
size: NA
V: TRBV7-6

DNA: TGTGCCAGTCGACAGGCGAACACCATATATTTT
CDR3: CASRQANTIYF
J: TRBJ1-3
D: NA
size: once
V: TRBV28

DNA: TGTGCCTCCGGGGGCAGGGAGACGACAGATACGCAGTATTTT
CDR3: CASGGRETTDTQYF
J: TRBJ2-3
D: NA
size: NA
V: TRBV7-9

DNA: TGCGCCAGCAGCCGCCGAGGGGGCGCGAATAATGAAAAACTGTTTTTT
CDR3: CASSRRGGANNEKLFF
J: TRBJ1-4
D: TRBD1
size: once
V: TRBV4-1

DNA: TGTGCCAGCAGACTCGGGACTTCCTCTCTCGGCTACACCTTC
CDR3: CASRLGTSSLGYTF
J: TRBJ1-2
D: NA
size: once
V: TRBV28

DNA: TGTGCCAGCAGCCAAGATACTAGAGCTTTGGACTTC
CDR3: CASSQDTRALDF
J: TRBJ2-5
D: NA
size: NA
V: TRBV4-2

DNA: TGTGCCAGCACCCTAGGGGATTGGGGGGGTGAGCAGTTCTTC
CDR3: CASTLGDWGGEQFF
J: TRBJ2-1
D: TRBD2
size: NA
V: TRBV2

DNA: TGTGCCACCAGCCAAGACTACACCCTCTCCTACGAGCAGTACTTC
CDR3: CATSQDYTLSYEQYF
J: TRBJ2-7
D: NA
size: NA
V: TRBV15

DNA: TGTGCCAGCAGTGAACGGCGGGAGGGCCTCGGGGAGCTGTTTTTT
CDR3: CASSERREGLGELFF
J: TRBJ2-2
D: TRBD2
size: few
V: TRBV6-1

DNA: TGCGCCAGCAGCCTAACAGGGAGGTGGAACTATGGCTACACCTTC
CDR3: CASSLTGRWNYGYTF
J: TRBJ1-2
D: NA
size: NA
V: TRBV5-1